One sample yielded the 9 T cell receptor beta chains listed below, sequenced in a study of vaccination effects on CD4 cells after COVID-19. The table came from immunoSEQ multiplex PCR; TCRdb's copy has only in-frame clones and leaves some out. The sample has tens of thousands of clones, approximately 73% seen once. What these receptors recognize is not known. ViraFEST expansion of antigen-specific CD4+ T cells with viral peptide pools preceded sequencing. A roughly ten-day culture period preceded the isolation of CD4+ T cells. This material consisted of CD4+ T cells from PBMCs cultured with HCoV-229E spike peptides, taken before COVID-19 vaccination. Receptors originate from a human donor who received a COVID-19 vaccine.

This chain links TRBV14 with TRBJ2-1; D perhaps matches TRBD1 (6 bases). Germline CDR1 and CDR2: SGHDN and FVKESK. CDR3 size: 15 residues. V was cut by 3 bases and J by 7 bases, with 16 bases left in between. This CDR3 is CASSHLGRGLNEQFF. The CDR3 region has the DNA TGTGCCAGCAGCCACTTGGGCAGGGGATTGAATGAGCAGTTCTTC.

The rearrangement uses TRBV5-1 and TRBJ1-4; 8 positions agree with TRBD1. Germline V lookup: CDR1 SGHRS, CDR2 YFSETQ. CDR3 length: 15 amino acids. The junction had 10 bases not matched to a gene; V was cut back by 4 bases and J by 8 bases. The CDR3 coding sequence is TGCGCCAGCAGCCCCGGGACAGGAGGGAAAGAAAAACTGTTTTTT. Encoded protein: CASSPGTGGKEKLFF.

This clone was counted a few times. The rearrangement joins TRBV27 to TRBJ1-6, with D perhaps matching TRBD1 (6 bases). V gave up 6 bases and J gave up 6 bases, with 15 bases separating them. This CDR3 is 15 amino acids long. Germline-derived CDR1 and CDR2 are MNHEY and SMNVEV (reference sequence). The CDR3 coding sequence is TGTGCCAGCAGATGGCAGGGGCTAGTTAATTCACCCCTCCACTTT. Translated, it gives CASRWQGLVNSPLHF.

This clone has just one count. The germline gene is not matched at one end of the junction; a read error may be the cause. V usage is TRBV6-6 and J usage is TRBJ2-1, with D tentatively TRBD1 (6 bases). CDR3 length equals 14 residues. Germline CDR1 reads MNHNY; CDR2 reads SVGAGI (reference sequence). The CDR3 protein is CASSYLGWGQALIF. CDR3 DNA: TGTGCCAGCAGTTACTTAGGGTGGGGACAAGCTTTGATCTTC.

Note on this clone: At one boundary the junction diverges from the germline segment, which might be a read error. The rearrangement links TRBV29-1 to TRBJ1-3; D may be TRBD1 (5 bases). Germline CDR1 SQVTM, CDR2 ANQGSEA. This CDR3 has 11 residues. CDR3 sequence: CSVKEGNTIYF. The DNA of the CDR3 is TGCAGCGTTAAAGAGGGGAACACCATATATTTT.

The chain recombines TRBV19 with TRBJ2-5, with TRBD2 matching over 9 bases. J gave up 2 bases and V 4 bases, and 8 bases lay outside the gene matches. The CDR3 has 16 residues. Germline V gives CDR1 LNHDA, CDR2 SQIVND (reference sequence). CDR3 DNA sequence: TGTGCCAGTAGTACCGCGGGAGGGGGTCGACAAGAGACCCAGTACTTC. Its translation: CASSTAGGGRQETQYF.

This clone was seen only a few times. The J gene is TRBJ1-3, the V gene TRBV30; maybe TRBD1 (5 bases). The CDR3 is 13 amino acids. Trimming removed 0 bases at V and 7 bases at J, with 10 bases between. The V gene's germline CDR1 is GTSNPN and CDR2 SVGIG (reference sequence). In DNA form, the CDR3 reads TGTGCCTGGAGTGTATTGAAGGGGAACACCATATATTTT. This gives the protein CAWSVLKGNTIYF.

The genes are TRBV5-4 and TRBJ2-1, with TRBD2 matching 10 bases. CDR1 SGHNT and CDR2 YYREEE come from the germline V gene (reference sequence). With V trimmed by 1 base and J by 13 bases, 5 bases remained unmatched. The CDR3 is made up of 13 amino acids. CDR3: CASSLTSGEEQFF. The CDR3 DNA reads as TGTGCCAGCAGCTTGACTAGCGGGGAGGAACAGTTCTTC.

The gene calls are TRBV10-2 and TRBJ1-5; D uncertain. CDR1 is WSHSY and CDR2 is SAAADI in the germline V gene. The CDR3 covers 15 residues. The V end was cut by 6 bases, the J end by 4 bases, with 16 bases between. The CDR3 here is CASRDESVGNQPQHF. CDR3 nucleotides: TGCGCCAGCAGGGATGAGTCAGTTGGGAATCAGCCCCAGCATTTT.